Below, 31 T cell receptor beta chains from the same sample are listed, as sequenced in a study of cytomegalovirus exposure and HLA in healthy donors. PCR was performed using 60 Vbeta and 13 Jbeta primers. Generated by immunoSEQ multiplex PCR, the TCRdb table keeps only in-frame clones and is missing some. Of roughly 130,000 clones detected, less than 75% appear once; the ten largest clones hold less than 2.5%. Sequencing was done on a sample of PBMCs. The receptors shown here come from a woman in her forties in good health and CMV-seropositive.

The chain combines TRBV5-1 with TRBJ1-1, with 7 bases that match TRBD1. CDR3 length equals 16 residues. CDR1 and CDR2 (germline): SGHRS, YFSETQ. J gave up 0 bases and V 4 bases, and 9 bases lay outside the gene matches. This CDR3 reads CASSVGQPAMNTEAFF. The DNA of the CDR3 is TGCGCCAGCAGCGTGGGACAGCCAGCCATGAACACTGAAGCTTTCTTT. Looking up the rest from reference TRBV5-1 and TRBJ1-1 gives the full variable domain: KAGVTQTPRYLIKTRGQQVTLSCSPISGHRSVSWYQQTPGQGLQFLFEYFSETQRNKGNFPGRFSGRQFSNSRSEMNVSTLELGDSALYLCASSVGQPAMNTEAFFGQGTRLTVV.

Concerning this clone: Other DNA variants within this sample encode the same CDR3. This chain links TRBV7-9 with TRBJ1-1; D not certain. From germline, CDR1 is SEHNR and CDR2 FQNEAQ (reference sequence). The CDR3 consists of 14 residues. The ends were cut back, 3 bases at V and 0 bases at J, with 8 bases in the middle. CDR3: CASSLNVVNTEAFF. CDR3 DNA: TGTGCCAGCAGCTTGAATGTAGTGAACACTGAAGCTTTCTTT.

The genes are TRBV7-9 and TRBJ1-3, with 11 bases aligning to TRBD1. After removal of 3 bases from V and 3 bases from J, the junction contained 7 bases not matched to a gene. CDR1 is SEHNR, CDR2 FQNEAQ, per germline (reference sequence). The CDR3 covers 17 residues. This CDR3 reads CASSFLGQGGIGNTIYF. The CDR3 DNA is TGTGCCAGCAGCTTCCTGGGACAGGGGGGAATTGGAAACACCATATATTTT.

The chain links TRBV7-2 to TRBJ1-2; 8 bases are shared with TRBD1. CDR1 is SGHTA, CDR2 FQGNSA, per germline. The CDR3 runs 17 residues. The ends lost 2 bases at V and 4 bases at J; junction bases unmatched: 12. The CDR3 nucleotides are TGTGCCAGCAGCTTACAGAGGGACAGGTTGTCTCTCTATGGCTACACCTTC. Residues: CASSLQRDRLSLYGYTF.

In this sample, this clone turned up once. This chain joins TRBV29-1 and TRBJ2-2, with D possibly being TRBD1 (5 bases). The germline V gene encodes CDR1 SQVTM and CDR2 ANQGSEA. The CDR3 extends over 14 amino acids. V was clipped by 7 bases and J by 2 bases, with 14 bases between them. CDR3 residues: CSASQGLNTGELFF. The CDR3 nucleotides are TGCAGCGCCAGCCAGGGTTTAAACACCGGGGAGCTGTTTTTT.

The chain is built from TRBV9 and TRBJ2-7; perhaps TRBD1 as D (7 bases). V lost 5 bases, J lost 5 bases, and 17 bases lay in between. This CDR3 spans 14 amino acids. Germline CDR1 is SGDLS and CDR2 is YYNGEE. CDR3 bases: TGTGCCAGCAGTCAACAGGGGCCGGGGGACGAGCAGTACTTC. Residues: CASSQQGPGDEQYF.

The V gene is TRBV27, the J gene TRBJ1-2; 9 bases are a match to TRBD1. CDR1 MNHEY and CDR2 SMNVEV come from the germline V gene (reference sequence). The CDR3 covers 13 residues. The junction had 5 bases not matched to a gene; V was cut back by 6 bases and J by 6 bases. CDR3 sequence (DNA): TGTGCCAGCAGCCTGGACAGGGGAAATGGCTACACCTTC. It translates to CASSLDRGNGYTF.

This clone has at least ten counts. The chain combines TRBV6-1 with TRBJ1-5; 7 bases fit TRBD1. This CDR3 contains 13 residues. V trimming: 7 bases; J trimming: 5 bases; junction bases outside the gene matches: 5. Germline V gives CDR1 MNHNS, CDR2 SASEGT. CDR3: CASTVQGHQPQHF. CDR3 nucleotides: TGTGCCAGCACGGTACAGGGGCATCAGCCCCAGCATTTT.

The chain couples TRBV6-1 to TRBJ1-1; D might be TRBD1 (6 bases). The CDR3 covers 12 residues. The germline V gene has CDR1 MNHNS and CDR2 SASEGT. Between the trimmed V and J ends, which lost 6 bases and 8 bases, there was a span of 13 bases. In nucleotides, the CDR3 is TGTGCCAGCAGACGACAGGCTGAGGAAGCTTTCTTT. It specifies CASRRQAEEAFF.

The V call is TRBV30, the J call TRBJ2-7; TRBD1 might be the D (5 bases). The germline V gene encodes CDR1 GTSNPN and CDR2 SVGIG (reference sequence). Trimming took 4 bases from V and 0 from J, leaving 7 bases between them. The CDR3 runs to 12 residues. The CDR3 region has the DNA TGTGCCTGGAAGGGGATCTCCTACGAGCAGTACTTC. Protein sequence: CAWKGISYEQYF.

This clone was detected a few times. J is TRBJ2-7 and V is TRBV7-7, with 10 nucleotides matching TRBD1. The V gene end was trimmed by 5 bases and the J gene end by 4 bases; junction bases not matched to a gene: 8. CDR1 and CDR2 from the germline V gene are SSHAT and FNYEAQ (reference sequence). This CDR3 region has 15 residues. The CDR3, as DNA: TGTGCCAGCAGCGTAGGACAGGGGGGGTCGTACGAGCAGTACTTC. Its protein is CASSVGQGGSYEQYF.

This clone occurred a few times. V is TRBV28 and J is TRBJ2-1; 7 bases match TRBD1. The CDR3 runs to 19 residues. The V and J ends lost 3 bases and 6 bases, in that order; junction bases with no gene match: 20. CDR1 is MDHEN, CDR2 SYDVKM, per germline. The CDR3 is CASSLGQPRGTQFGNEQFF. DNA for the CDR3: TGTGCCAGCAGTTTGGGACAGCCGAGGGGCACCCAATTCGGCAATGAGCAGTTCTTC. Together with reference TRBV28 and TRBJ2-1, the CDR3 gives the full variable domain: DVKVTQSSRYLVKRTGEKVFLECVQDMDHENMFWYRQDPGLGLRLIYFSYDVKMKEKGDIPEGYSVSREKKERFSLILESASTNQTSMYLCASSLGQPRGTQFGNEQFFGPGTRLTVL.

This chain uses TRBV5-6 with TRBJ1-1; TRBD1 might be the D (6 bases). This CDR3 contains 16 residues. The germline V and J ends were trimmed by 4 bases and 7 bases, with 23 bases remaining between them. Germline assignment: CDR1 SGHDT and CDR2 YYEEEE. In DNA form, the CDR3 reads TGTGCCAGCAGCCTAACCCCGGGGGGGCAGGTGATTGAAGCTTTCTTT. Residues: CASSLTPGGQVIEAFF.

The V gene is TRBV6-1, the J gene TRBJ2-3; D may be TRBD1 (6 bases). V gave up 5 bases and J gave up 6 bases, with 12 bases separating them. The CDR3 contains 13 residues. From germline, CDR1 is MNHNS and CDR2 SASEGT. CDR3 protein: CASSLSTGDTQYF. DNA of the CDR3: TGTGCCAGCAGTCTTTCCACAGGGGATACGCAGTATTTT.

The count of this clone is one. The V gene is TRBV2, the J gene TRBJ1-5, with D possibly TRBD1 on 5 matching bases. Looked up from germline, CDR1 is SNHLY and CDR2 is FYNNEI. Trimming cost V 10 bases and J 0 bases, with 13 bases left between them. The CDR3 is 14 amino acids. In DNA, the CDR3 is TGTGCCACCGCCGGACATAATAGCAATCAGCCCCAGCATTTT. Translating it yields CATAGHNSNQPQHF. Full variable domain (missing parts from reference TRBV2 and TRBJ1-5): EPEVTQTPSHQVTQMGQEVILRCVPISNHLYFYWYRQILGQKVEFLVSFYNNEISEKSEIFDDQFSVERPDGSNFTLKIRSTKLEDSAMYFCATAGHNSNQPQHFGDGTRLSIL.

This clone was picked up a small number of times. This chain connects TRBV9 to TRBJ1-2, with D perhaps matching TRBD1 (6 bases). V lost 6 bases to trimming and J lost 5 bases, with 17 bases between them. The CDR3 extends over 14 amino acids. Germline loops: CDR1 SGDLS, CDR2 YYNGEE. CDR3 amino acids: CASTPEGRGYGYTF. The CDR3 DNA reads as TGTGCCAGCACCCCCGAGGGCAGGGGATATGGCTACACCTTC.

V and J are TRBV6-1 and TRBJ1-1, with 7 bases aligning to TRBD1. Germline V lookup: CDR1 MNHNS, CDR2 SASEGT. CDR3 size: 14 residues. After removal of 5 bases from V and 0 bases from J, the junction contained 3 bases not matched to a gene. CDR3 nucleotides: TGTGCCAGCAGTAAGACAGGGTTGAACACTGAAGCTTTCTTT. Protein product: CASSKTGLNTEAFF.

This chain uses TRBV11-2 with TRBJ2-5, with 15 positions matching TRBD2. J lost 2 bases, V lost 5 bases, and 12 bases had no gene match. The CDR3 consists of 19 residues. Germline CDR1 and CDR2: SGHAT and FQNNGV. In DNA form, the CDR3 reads TGTGCCAGCAGCCCCGGACTAGCGGGGGGGCGACGCTTACAAGAGACCCAGTACTTC. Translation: CASSPGLAGGRRLQETQYF.

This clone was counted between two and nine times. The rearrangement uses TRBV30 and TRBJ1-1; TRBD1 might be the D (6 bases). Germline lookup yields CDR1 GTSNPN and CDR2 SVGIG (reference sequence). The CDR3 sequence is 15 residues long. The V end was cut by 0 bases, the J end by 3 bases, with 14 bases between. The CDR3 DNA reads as TGTGCCTGGAGTGTTGACAGGCGGTGGGACACTGAAGCTTTCTTT. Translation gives CAWSVDRRWDTEAFF.

The CDR3 coding sequence is TGTGCCAGCAGCTTAACGTTGGGAGGGGCCGGGGAGCTGTTTTTT. This sequence encodes CASSLTLGGAGELFF. The chain links TRBV7-3 to TRBJ2-2; 7 bases agree with TRBD2. With 0 bases clipped from V and 6 bases from J, the junction kept 4 bases outside the gene matches. Per the germline V gene, CDR1 is SGHTA and CDR2 is FQGTGA. The CDR3 is 15 amino acids.

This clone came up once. CDR3 amino acids: CASSLGQGGYEQYF. The CDR3 coding sequence is TGCGCCAGCAGCCTCGGACAGGGCGGCTACGAGCAGTACTTC. This sequence joins TRBV5-1 and TRBJ2-7; 8 bases map to TRBD1. The CDR3 sequence is 14 residues long. Germline values: CDR1 SGHRS, CDR2 YFSETQ. V lost 4 bases, J lost 3 bases, and 6 bases stayed unmatched.

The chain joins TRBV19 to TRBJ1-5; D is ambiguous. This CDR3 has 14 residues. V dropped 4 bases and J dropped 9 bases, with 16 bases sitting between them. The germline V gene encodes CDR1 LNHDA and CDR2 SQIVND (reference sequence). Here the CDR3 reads CASSTTFRDSPQHF. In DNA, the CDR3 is TGTGCCAGTAGTACCACCTTTAGAGATTCGCCCCAGCATTTT. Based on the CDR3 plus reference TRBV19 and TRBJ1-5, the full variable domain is DGGITQSPKYLFRKEGQNVTLSCEQNLNHDAMYWYRQDPGQGLRLIYYSQIVNDFQKGDIAEGYSVSREKKESFPLTVTSAQKNPTAFYLCASSTTFRDSPQHFGDGTRLSIL.

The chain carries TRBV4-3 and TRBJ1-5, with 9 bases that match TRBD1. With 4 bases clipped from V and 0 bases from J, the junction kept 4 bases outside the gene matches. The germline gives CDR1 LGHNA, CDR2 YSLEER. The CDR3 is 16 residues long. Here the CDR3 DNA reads TGCGCCAGCAGCCCAGGGACAGGGCCTAGCAATCAGCCCCAGCATTTT. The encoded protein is CASSPGTGPSNQPQHF.

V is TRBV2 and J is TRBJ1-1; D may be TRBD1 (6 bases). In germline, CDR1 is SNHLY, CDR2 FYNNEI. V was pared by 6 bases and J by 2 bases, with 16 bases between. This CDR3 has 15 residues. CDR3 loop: CASSFSGQLNTEAFF. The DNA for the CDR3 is TGTGCCAGCAGCTTTTCCGGACAGTTAAACACTGAAGCTTTCTTT.

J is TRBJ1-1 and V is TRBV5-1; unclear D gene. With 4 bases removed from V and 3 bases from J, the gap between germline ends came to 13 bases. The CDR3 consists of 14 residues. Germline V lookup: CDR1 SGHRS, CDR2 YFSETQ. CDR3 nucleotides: TGCGCCAGCAGCCCGGGATGGACCGACACTGAAGCTTTCTTT. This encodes CASSPGWTDTEAFF.

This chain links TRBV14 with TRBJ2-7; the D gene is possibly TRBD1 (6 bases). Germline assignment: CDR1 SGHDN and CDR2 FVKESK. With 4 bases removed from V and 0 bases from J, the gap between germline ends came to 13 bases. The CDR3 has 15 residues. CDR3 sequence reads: CASSLTGSSSYEQYF. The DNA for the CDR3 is TGTGCCAGCAGCCTTACAGGGTCTAGCTCCTACGAGCAGTACTTC.

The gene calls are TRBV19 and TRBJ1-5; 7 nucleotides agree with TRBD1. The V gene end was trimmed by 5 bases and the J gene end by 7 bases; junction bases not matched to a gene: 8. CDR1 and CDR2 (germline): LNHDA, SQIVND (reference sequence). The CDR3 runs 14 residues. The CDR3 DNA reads TGTGCCAGTAGTTCTGAGCAGGGGGGACAGCCCCAGCATTTT. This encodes CASSSEQGGQPQHF.

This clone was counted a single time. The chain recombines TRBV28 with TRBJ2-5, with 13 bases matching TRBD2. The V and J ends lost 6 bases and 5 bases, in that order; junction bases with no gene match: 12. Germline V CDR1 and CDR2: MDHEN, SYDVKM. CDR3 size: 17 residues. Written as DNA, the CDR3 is TGTGCCAGCAGCCCGCGGACTAGCGGGAGTCGTAGGGAGACCCAGTACTTC. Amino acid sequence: CASSPRTSGSRRETQYF.

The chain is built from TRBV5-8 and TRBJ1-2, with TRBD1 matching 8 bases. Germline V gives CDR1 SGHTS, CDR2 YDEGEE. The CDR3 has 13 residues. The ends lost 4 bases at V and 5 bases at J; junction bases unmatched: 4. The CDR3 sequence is CASSQDRGYGYTF. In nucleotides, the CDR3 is TGTGCCAGCAGCCAAGACAGGGGATATGGCTACACCTTC. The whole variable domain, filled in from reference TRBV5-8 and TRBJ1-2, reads EAGVTQSPTHLIKTRGQQATLRCSPISGHTSVYWYQQALGLGLQFLLWYDEGEERNRGNFPPRFSGRQFPNYSSELNVNALELEDSALYLCASSQDRGYGYTFGSGTRLTVV.

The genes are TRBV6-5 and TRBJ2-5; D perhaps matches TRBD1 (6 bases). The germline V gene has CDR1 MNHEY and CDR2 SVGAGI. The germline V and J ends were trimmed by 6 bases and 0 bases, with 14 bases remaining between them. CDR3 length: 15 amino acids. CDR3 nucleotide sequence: TGTGCCAGCAGCAGTATCGACAGGTACCAAGAGACCCAGTACTTC. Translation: CASSSIDRYQETQYF.

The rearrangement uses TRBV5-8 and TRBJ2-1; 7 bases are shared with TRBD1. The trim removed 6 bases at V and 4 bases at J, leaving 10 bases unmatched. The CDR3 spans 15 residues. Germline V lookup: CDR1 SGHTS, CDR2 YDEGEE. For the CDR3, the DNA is TGTGCCAGCAAATTGGCCCAGACAGGGTACAATGAGCAGTTCTTC. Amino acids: CASKLAQTGYNEQFF.